This T cell receptor beta chain was captured by sequencing in a study of blood T cell repertoires in COVID-19 (TCRdb year 2020). In the study overall: Samples covering the acute and convalescent phases of COVID-19 were provided by collaborators in the United States, Italy and Spain. The repertoires were made available in a free public database intended to serve as a resource for research on the immune response to SARS-CoV-2. Deeply sampled blood TCRbeta repertoires from subjects exposed to, actively infected with, or recovered from COVID-19 were included in the dataset. The material from the prospective study consisted of cDNA or gDNA derived from T cells, B-cell-depleted T cells, or PBMCs. Samples came from the ongoing ImmuneRACE study (first 160 participants) plus 1,254 subjects from 6 global collaborators. Sample metadata almost always included a de-identified subject ID, COVID-19 status, age in years and sex. HLA class I and class II types, where available, came from metadata supplied by the sample provider rather than from assay-based typing.

A note on this clone: Its antigen target is currently unknown. The record has no base qualities; no much larger clone is one base away.

The CDR1 and CDR2 encoded by the germline V gene are SGHDN and FVKESK. From its cysteine to its phenylalanine, the CDR3 spans 14 amino acids. Here the CDR3 DNA is all that survives: 42 bases in frame from base 1. Relative to germline, V is 5 bases shorter and J is 9 bases shorter, with 14 bases between their ends. At one collaborating source in Seattle, patients were enrolled during active infection and were followed longitudinally through the course of disease. Each collaborating institution followed its own protocols to collect whole blood in K2EDTA tubes. Collaborator samples were shipped for TCRbeta analysis as frozen whole blood, isolated PBMCs, or DNA extracted from either sample type. The immunoSEQ Assay, a bias-controlled multiplex PCR, was used to amplify TCRbeta CDR3 regions from genomic DNA. In the source study's methods: Within the assay, amplification of reference gene primers was used to estimate how many nucleated cells each sample contained. To quantify the absolute abundance of each unique TCRbeta CDR3 rearrangement, sequence reads were collapsed and filtered. For each sample, productive Simpson clonality was calculated by taking the square root of Simpson's diversity index across productive rearrangements. The source is immuneACCESS, and TCRdb retained only in-frame sequences with V and J called. Part of the clones is not carried over; for the studies checked, unresolved V genes explain less than half of this, and the remainder is unexplained. The V and J calls and clone size are taken from that table; D and trimming were inferred from the DNA. This sample is represented by 60,000 to 65,000 clones; around 73% of them were singletons. More than 13% of the sample lies in the top ten.

The investigation overall reported the following: How much clinical and demographic metadata was included differed by source and by participant, and the metadata was provided uncurated.

Here the chain combines TRBV14 and TRBJ1-6; possibly the D gene is TRBD1, per 6 matching bases. The source is a man in his fifties or sixties with COVID-19, enrolled during active disease. Sample: peripheral blood. CDR3 protein: CASSDRGGVSPLHF. The DNA sequence is given as TGTGCCAGCAGCGACCGGGGGGGCGTTTCACCCCTCCACTTT.